These 3 T cell receptor beta chains came from one sample sequenced in a study of blood T cell repertoires in COVID-19. Clones were read by immunoSEQ multiplex PCR, and TCRdb kept only the in-frame ones, dropping some. The top ten hold roughly 6.6% of the sample, which has approximately 350,000 clones, roughly 90% seen once. The specimen was peripheral blood. These receptors came from a woman between 55 and 75 years old with COVID-19, enrolled during active disease.

This clone was counted once. This chain connects TRBV6-6 to TRBJ1-3, with D perhaps TRBD1 (6 bases). Trimming removed 6 bases from V and 0 bases from J, with 24 bases in between. The CDR3 has 19 amino acids. Looked up from germline, CDR1 is MNHNY and CDR2 is SVGAGI (reference sequence). The CDR3, as DNA: TGTGCCAGCAGCCGAGAGCAGGGGATATACCCAAGCTCTGGAAACACCATATATTTT. Translating gives CASSREQGIYPSSGNTIYF.

The chain employs TRBV19 and TRBJ1-1, with 8 bases lining up with TRBD1. Germline CDR1 is LNHDA and CDR2 is SQIVND (reference sequence). The length of the CDR3 is 16 residues. V was pared by 5 bases and J by 4 bases, with 12 bases of the junction left unmatched. In DNA, the CDR3 is TGTGCCAGTAGTCTCCGGGACAGGTCTTTGGGCACTGAAGCTTTCTTT. As protein: CASSLRDRSLGTEAFF. Full variable domain (rest looked up from reference TRBV19 and TRBJ1-1): DGGITQSPKYLFRKEGQNVTLSCEQNLNHDAMYWYRQDPGQGLRLIYYSQIVNDFQKGDIAEGYSVSREKKESFPLTVTSAQKNPTAFYLCASSLRDRSLGTEAFFGQGTRLTVV.

The chain employs TRBV19 and TRBJ1-5, with TRBD1 identical over 7 bases. Germline CDR1 and CDR2: LNHDA and SQIVND (reference sequence). The junction had 6 bases not matched to a gene; V was cut back by 3 bases and J by 4 bases. This CDR3 spans 15 amino acids. The CDR3 sequence is CASSILPQGNQPQHF. In DNA, the CDR3 is TGTGCCAGTAGTATCCTACCACAGGGGAATCAGCCCCAGCATTTT.